A selection of T cell receptor beta chains follows, all from one sample in a study of cytomegalovirus exposure and HLA in healthy donors. Sequencing was performed with immunoSEQ multiplex PCR; in TCRdb, only in-frame clones are kept and a portion is missing. The sample records 160,000 or so clones, around 80% being singletons. Sequencing input: PBMCs. The source of these receptors is a man between 18 and 35 years old in good health and CMV-seropositive. Each CDR3 is given with its conserved first and last residue. The order of the fields is D gene, V gene, clone size, CDR3 length, J gene, CDR3 DNA, CDR3 protein. A D gene is named only where the DNA matches it firmly. Size tells how often a clone was seen (once, few, many) or the class of an expanded clone, and some rows leave it out.

D: TRBD2; V: TRBV5-1; size: -; length: 15; J: TRBJ2-1; DNA: TGCGCCAGCAGCAACCCCGGGACTAGCGGGAGTGAGCAGTTCTTC; CDR3: CASSNPGTSGSEQFF
D: TRBD1; V: TRBV6-6; size: -; length: 14; J: TRBJ1-2; DNA: TGTGCCAGCAGTTACTCAGGGGGCGCAGGTGGCTACACCTTC; CDR3: CASSYSGGAGGYTF
D: -; V: TRBV7-9; size: -; length: 11; J: TRBJ2-5; DNA: TGTGCCAGCAGCTCCTCGGAGACCCAGTACTTC; CDR3: CASSSSETQYF
D: TRBD1; V: TRBV6-5; size: -; length: 13; J: TRBJ1-5; DNA: TGTGCCAGCAGCCGGACAGGGGGTCAGCCCCAGCATTTT; CDR3: CASSRTGGQPQHF
D: TRBD2; V: TRBV4-2; size: -; length: 15; J: TRBJ2-3; DNA: TGTGCCAGCAGCCAAGATAGCGGGGACGCAGACACGCAGTATTTT; CDR3: CASSQDSGDADTQYF
D: -; V: TRBV27; size: -; length: 16; J: TRBJ1-4; DNA: TGTGCCAGCAGAAGCCCCTGGGGGGGAGCTAATGAAAAACTGTTTTTT; CDR3: CASRSPWGGANEKLFF
D: -; V: TRBV2; size: -; length: 15; J: TRBJ2-5; DNA: TGTGCCGGCGGGCGGGGGCGGGGGAGTCAAGAGACCCAGTACTTC; CDR3: CAGGRGRGSQETQYF
D: TRBD2; V: TRBV11-2; size: -; length: 16; J: TRBJ2-2; DNA: TGTGCCAGCAGCTTGGACCGCGGGGGGTTCACCGGGGAGCTGTTTTTT; CDR3: CASSLDRGGFTGELFF
D: -; V: TRBV18; size: -; length: 13; J: TRBJ2-7; DNA: TGTGCCAGCTCCCAGACTCTCTCCTACGAGCAGTACTTC; CDR3: CASSQTLSYEQYF
D: -; V: TRBV15; size: -; length: 15; J: TRBJ1-5; DNA: TGTGCCACCAGCAGAGATCTGGGGGCTGACCAGCCCCAGCATTTT; CDR3: CATSRDLGADQPQHF
D: TRBD2; V: TRBV6-1; size: few; length: 13; J: TRBJ2-5; DNA: TGTGCCAGCAGGGCGGGAGGTGGAGAGACCCAGTACTTC; CDR3: CASRAGGGETQYF
D: TRBD1; V: TRBV19; size: few; length: 13; J: TRBJ2-5; DNA: TGTGCCAGCGGGACAGGGACGGGAGAGACCCAGTACTTC; CDR3: CASGTGTGETQYF
D: TRBD2; V: TRBV9; size: -; length: 14; J: TRBJ2-1; DNA: TGTGCCAGCAGCTCATCTCCGGGGGGTGGTGAGCAGTTCTTC; CDR3: CASSSSPGGGEQFF
D: TRBD1; V: TRBV30; size: -; length: 12; J: TRBJ1-5; DNA: TGTGCCTGGGGACAGGGCAATCAGCCCCAGCATTTT; CDR3: CAWGQGNQPQHF
D: TRBD2; V: TRBV6-1; size: -; length: 14; J: TRBJ2-7; DNA: TGTGCCAGCAGTGATCCCCGGACTAGCTACGAGCAGTACTTC; CDR3: CASSDPRTSYEQYF
D: TRBD1; V: TRBV29-1; size: -; length: 11; J: TRBJ1-2; DNA: TGCAGCGTTGAGACAGGGGGTGGCTACACCTTC; CDR3: CSVETGGGYTF
D: TRBD2; V: TRBV5-1; size: -; length: 20; J: TRBJ2-1; DNA: TGCGCCAGCAGCTTGGCCCCGGGACTAGCGGGAGTAATCACCTACAATGAGCAGTTCTTC; CDR3: CASSLAPGLAGVITYNEQFF
D: TRBD2; V: TRBV19; size: few; length: 17; J: TRBJ2-7; DNA: TGTGCCAGTAGCCAAGAAGGAGGACTAGCTAAATTCTACGAGCAGTACTTC; CDR3: CASSQEGGLAKFYEQYF
D: -; V: TRBV5-1; size: -; length: 15; J: TRBJ1-5; DNA: TGCGCCAGCAGCTTGACTGACAGGCGTTCTCAGCCCCAGCATTTT; CDR3: CASSLTDRRSQPQHF
D: -; V: TRBV29-1; size: -; length: 14; J: TRBJ1-1; DNA: TGCAGCGCACAAAGGGCAGGGGTGAACACTGAAGCTTTCTTT; CDR3: CSAQRAGVNTEAFF
D: -; V: TRBV19; size: -; length: 17; J: TRBJ2-5; DNA: TGTGCCAGTAGTGACTTCTCCTTGCGGGGAATCCAAGAGACCCAGTACTTC; CDR3: CASSDFSLRGIQETQYF
D: -; V: TRBV6-5; size: -; length: 15; J: TRBJ1-5; DNA: TGTGCCAGCAGCCCGGGTCAGTATAGCAATCAGCCCCAGCATTTT; CDR3: CASSPGQYSNQPQHF